The rows below give T cell receptor beta chains drawn from one sample of a study of blood T cell repertoires in COVID-19. The data were produced by immunoSEQ multiplex PCR, yet TCRdb's version contains in-frame clones alone and is incomplete. Counted here are about 66,000 clones, roughly 86% occurring once; the ten biggest clones make up 1.3% to 1.5%. What was sequenced was peripheral blood. These receptors were taken from a man aged 55 to 70 with acute or convalescent COVID-19. CDR3s include the opening cysteine and the closing phenylalanine or tryptophan. The D gene is left open where the match is weak. Some rows have no size entry. The others give once, few or many, or a class for an expanded clone.

D gene,V gene,J gene,clone size,CDR3 protein,CDR3 DNA
.,TRBV19,TRBJ1-5,.,CASSIVPGAGQPQHF,TGTGCCAGTAGTATAGTCCCAGGGGCCGGGCAGCCCCAGCATTTT
TRBD1,TRBV6-2/TRBV6-3,TRBJ2-7,.,CASSYSLLLRGQSSYEQYF,TGTGCCAGCAGTTACTCTCTCCTCCTTAGGGGACAGTCCTCCTACGAGCAGTACTTC
.,TRBV3-1/TRBV3-2,TRBJ2-1,.,CASSQTSELEQFF,TGTGCCAGCAGTCAGACTAGTGAGCTTGAGCAGTTCTTC
.,TRBV2,TRBJ1-1,.,CAPWAANTEAFF,TGTGCCCCTTGGGCAGCGAACACTGAAGCTTTCTTT
.,TRBV21-1,TRBJ1-2,few,CASSTGNWGYGYTF,TGTGCCAGCAGCACAGGGAACTGGGGCTATGGCTACACCTTC
.,TRBV24-1,TRBJ2-1,.,CATSDTTSSYNEQFF,TGTGCCACCAGTGATACCACCAGCTCCTACAATGAGCAGTTCTTC
TRBD1,TRBV2,TRBJ2-2,.,CASIDRENTGELFF,TGTGCCAGCATAGACAGGGAGAACACCGGGGAGCTGTTTTTT
.,TRBV5-1,TRBJ2-3,.,CASSHEGGPRTDTQYF,TGCGCCAGCAGCCACGAGGGGGGGCCCCGCACAGATACGCAGTATTTT
.,TRBV19,TRBJ2-7,.,CAVSAPGSGDEQYF,TGTGCCGTCTCCGCTCCGGGGTCTGGCGACGAGCAGTACTTC
TRBD1,TRBV5-1,TRBJ2-2,.,CASSLVTGGTGELFF,TGCGCCAGCAGCTTGGTGACAGGGGGCACCGGGGAGCTGTTTTTT
.,TRBV25-1,TRBJ1-4,.,CASATGPGGKLFF,TGTGCCAGCGCTACGGGGCCCGGGGGAAAACTGTTTTTT
.,TRBV24-1,TRBJ2-1,.,CATSDRNGGLDNEQFF,TGTGCCACCAGTGATCGCAACGGGGGACTTGACAATGAGCAGTTCTTC
.,TRBV27,TRBJ2-1,.,CASTNRRNEQFF,TGTGCCAGCACCAATCGGCGGAATGAGCAGTTCTTC
.,TRBV11-2,TRBJ2-1,.,CASSPTQASSAFF,TGTGCCAGCAGCCCCACCCAAGCGTCCTCAGCGTTCTTC
.,TRBV7-3,TRBJ1-1,.,CASSLSPGHTEAFF,TGTGCCAGCAGCTTAAGTCCAGGGCACACTGAAGCTTTCTTT
TRBD2,TRBV7-9,TRBJ2-1,.,CASSLSGSGGRDEQFF,TGTGCCAGCAGCTTAAGTGGCAGCGGGGGCAGGGATGAGCAGTTCTTC
.,TRBV6-4,TRBJ1-1,.,CASSDGGSAFF,TGTGCCAGCAGTGACGGGGGGAGTGCTTTCTTT
TRBD2,TRBV13,TRBJ2-7,.,CASSLASGAYEQYF,TGTGCCAGCAGCTTAGCTAGCGGGGCCTACGAGCAGTACTTC
.,TRBV29-1,TRBJ1-1,.,CSVRSRRETEAFF,TGCAGCGTAAGGTCACGGAGAGAGACTGAAGCTTTCTTT
.,TRBV5-1,TRBJ1-3,.,CASSITGDSRNTIYF,TGCGCCAGCAGCATAACGGGGGACTCACGAAACACCATATATTTT
TRBD1,TRBV5-1,TRBJ2-3,.,CASSAGQGTPTDTQYF,TGCGCCAGCAGCGCCGGACAGGGAACCCCCACAGATACGCAGTATTTT
.,TRBV2,TRBJ2-7,.,CASEFPSSYEQYF,TGTGCCAGCGAATTCCCGAGCTCCTACGAGCAGTACTTC
TRBD1,TRBV7-9,TRBJ2-7,few,CASSPGGQGWQYF,TGTGCCAGCAGCCCAGGGGGACAGGGATGGCAGTACTTC
.,TRBV7-9,TRBJ1-1,.,CASSPGQNTEAFF,TGTGCCAGCAGCCCCGGACAGAACACTGAAGCTTTCTTT
.,TRBV5-1,TRBJ2-1,.,CASSPDLSSYNEQFF,TGCGCCAGCAGCCCGGACTTGAGCTCCTACAATGAGCAGTTCTTC
.,TRBV2,TRBJ1-5,.,CASSEGQGRQPQHF,TGTGCCAGCAGTGAAGGGCAGGGTAGACAGCCCCAGCATTTT
TRBD1,TRBV18,TRBJ2-7,.,CASSPDGQGYEQYF,TGTGCCAGCTCACCCGACGGACAGGGCTACGAGCAGTACTTC
.,TRBV30,TRBJ1-2,.,CAWRMTGAYGYTF,TGTGCCTGGAGGATGACAGGAGCTTATGGCTACACCTTC
TRBD1,TRBV19,TRBJ2-5,few,CASTYRLGQGQETQYF,TGTGCCAGTACCTACCGACTGGGACAGGGACAAGAGACCCAGTACTTC